This T cell receptor (beta chain) is from a study of cytomegalovirus exposure and HLA in healthy donors. General study results and limits: A later analysis found most CMV-associated TCR beta chains apparently HLA-restricted.

Primers included in the PCR were 60 Vbeta and 13 Jbeta primers. As originally analysed: Some 10 million of roughly 81 million unique TCR beta chains were shared, per a later count. Sequencing was performed with immunoSEQ multiplex PCR; in TCRdb, only in-frame clones are kept and a portion is missing. For V, J and clone size, that table is used; D and trimming come from the DNA. Counted here are around 53,000 clones, almost 85% occurring once; the ten biggest clones make up about 3%. Regarding this clone: No antigen is known for it.

The specimen sequenced was PBMCs. The clonotype was recovered from a man aged 45-65 years in good health and CMV-seronegative.

The CDR3 DNA follows: TGTGCCAGTAGTCCGGACAGCAGCAATGAAAAACTGTTTTTT. This codes for CASSPDSSNEKLFF. The genes are TRBV19 and TRBJ1-4, with a possible D match to TRBD1 (6 bases). Germline loops: CDR1 LNHDA, CDR2 SQIVND (reference sequence). Trimming removed 5 bases at V and 5 bases at J, with 12 bases between. There are 14 residues in the CDR3.